This TCR beta chain comes out of a study of T cells in localized non-small cell lung cancer. Study-level results: Measurement of T cell clonality placed uninvolved adjacent lung highest, above the level in tumor.

The germline V gene has CDR1 SGHNT and CDR2 YENEEA. V lost 3 bases to trimming and J lost 1 base; unmatched junction nucleotides: 7. CDR3 length equals 16 residues. A remark on this clone: Its antigen is not known.

The data were produced by immunoSEQ multiplex PCR, yet TCRdb's version contains in-frame clones alone and is incomplete. The data show 3,400 or so clones, with around 21% seen just once and roughly 9% held by the top ten. The material sequenced was lung tumor tissue, taken before any cancer treatment. The receptor's source is a woman aged 35-75 years with stage III squamous cell lung carcinoma. V gene TRBV11-3 combines with J gene TRBJ2-3; 7 bases map to TRBD2. The CDR3 sequence is CASSFPGLAGTDTQYF. The CDR3 DNA sequence: TGTGCCAGCAGCTTTCCCGGCCTAGCGGGCACAGATACGCAGTATTTT.